Listed below are T cell receptor beta chains from one sample, sequenced in a study of shared clonotypes between healthy human individuals. Here immunoSEQ multiplex PCR was the method, and the copy in TCRdb shows in-frame clones only, minus some. The repertoire holds 1 million to 1.2 million clones, with approximately 80% as singletons. Sample: memory CD4+ T cells from PBMCs. These receptors originate from a man aged 18 to 30 in good health. Some clones in this sample may be carry-over from other donors' samples. CDR3s include the opening cysteine and the closing phenylalanine or tryptophan. Fields, in order: D gene, J gene, V gene, clone size, CDR3 DNA, CDR3 protein. A D gene is named only where the DNA matches it firmly. Where a row states a size, it is once, few, many or the class of an expanded clone; other rows omit it.

>-|TRBJ1-1|TRBV5-6|few
TGTGCCAGCAGCTTGTTCACAGTACTCACTGAAGCTTTCTTT
CASSLFTVLTEAFF
>-|TRBJ2-5|TRBV5-1|-
TGCGCCAGCAGCCCCTCAGGAACAGGTGGAGAGACCCAGTACTTC
CASSPSGTGGETQYF
>-|TRBJ2-1|TRBV7-8|-
TGTGCCAGCAGCTTTAGTGGGCTCGAGCAGTTCTTC
CASSFSGLEQFF
>TRBD2|TRBJ2-1|TRBV7-3|-
TGTGCCAGCAGCTTAATGGGGACTAGCGGAAACAATGAGCAGTTCTTC
CASSLMGTSGNNEQFF
>TRBD1|TRBJ2-1|TRBV27|-
TGTGCCAGCAGCCCCACCGGGACAGGGAACATCAATGAGCAGTTCTTC
CASSPTGTGNINEQFF
>-|TRBJ1-2|TRBV6-6|-
TGTGCCAGCAGTACCAACGCACCGAGAGGGGATGGCTACACCTTC
CASSTNAPRGDGYTF
>TRBD1|TRBJ2-2|TRBV29-1|-
TGCAGCGTTGGGGACAGGGGGAACACCGGGGAGCTGTTTTTT
CSVGDRGNTGELFF
>-|TRBJ1-3|TRBV9|-
TGTGCCAGCAGCGTTGAGTTCTCTGGAAACACCATATATTTT
CASSVEFSGNTIYF
>TRBD2|TRBJ2-7|TRBV7-2|-
TGTGCCAGCAGCCGGACTAGCGGGCGTTACGAGCAGTACTTC
CASSRTSGRYEQYF
>TRBD1|TRBJ1-2|TRBV18|once
TGTGCCAGCTCAGCGGGACAGCGGTTCTATGGCTACACCTTC
CASSAGQRFYGYTF
>-|TRBJ2-5|TRBV5-1|-
TGCGCCAGCAGCTTGTTACCGCAAGAGACCCAGTACTTC
CASSLLPQETQYF
>-|TRBJ2-1|TRBV4-1|-
TGCGCCAGCAGCCCGGAGGAGAACTCCTACAATGAGCAGTTCTTC
CASSPEENSYNEQFF
>-|TRBJ2-3|TRBV7-9|-
TGTGCCAGCAGCTTTGCGGGCAGCACAGATACGCAGTATTTT
CASSFAGSTDTQYF
>TRBD2|TRBJ2-3|TRBV5-1|-
TGCGCCAGCAGCCCGGGCGGGAGAGCGGCAGATACGCAGTATTTT
CASSPGGRAADTQYF
>-|TRBJ2-5|TRBV28|few
TGTGCCAGCAGACAAACAGGGTATGGTGTGACCCAGTACTTC
CASRQTGYGVTQYF
>-|TRBJ2-5|TRBV10-3|-
TGTGCCATCAGCTTCTCGGGTGAGACCCAGTACTTC
CAISFSGETQYF
>TRBD2|TRBJ2-7|TRBV7-9|-
TGTGCCAGCAAAACAGCGGGAGTGGGCGAGCAGTACTTC
CASKTAGVGEQYF
>-|TRBJ2-7|TRBV15|-
TGTGCCACCAGCAACCCGAGGTGGAGCGCGAAAGCCTACGAGCAGTACTTC
CATSNPRWSAKAYEQYF
>TRBD2|TRBJ2-1|TRBV7-2|-
TGTGCCAGCAGCTCACTGGGACTAGCGGGAGGGTCCTACAATGAGCAGTTCTTC
CASSSLGLAGGSYNEQFF
>-|TRBJ2-2|TRBV19|once
TGTGCCAGTAGTATAGTACGGTCGCTAAGGACCGGGGAGCTGTTTTTT
CASSIVRSLRTGELFF
>-|TRBJ2-7|TRBV11-2|-
TGTGCCAGCAGCTATGGCAGGGGGGCGGAGCAGTACTTC
CASSYGRGAEQYF
>TRBD1|TRBJ2-7|TRBV4-2|-
TGTGCCAGCAGCCAGGAGCCGGGGCACGACAGGGTGTACGGGGAGCAGTACTTC
CASSQEPGHDRVYGEQYF
>-|TRBJ2-7|TRBV6-1|-
TGTGCCACCTGGGGGTACAACTCCTACGAGCAGTACTTC
CATWGYNSYEQYF
>-|TRBJ1-2|TRBV2|many
TGTGCCAGCAGTCCCCCGGGGACCTATGGCTACACCTTC
CASSPPGTYGYTF
>-|TRBJ1-2|TRBV5-4|-
TGTGCCAGCAGCTCCTTCGGCTATGGCTACACCTTC
CASSSFGYGYTF
>-|TRBJ1-5|TRBV6-5|once
TGTGCCAGCGGGGAGGGTAGTCTGGATCAGCCCCAGCATTTT
CASGEGSLDQPQHF
>TRBD1|TRBJ2-7|TRBV28|-
TGTGCCAGCAGTATTCCGGGACAGGGGGCTTTCTACGAGCAGTACTTC
CASSIPGQGAFYEQYF
>-|TRBJ2-3|TRBV29-1|-
TGCAGCGTGGGAGGGGGCCCACCCGAAGATACGCAGTATTTT
CSVGGGPPEDTQYF
>-|TRBJ2-7|TRBV25-1|-
TGTGCCAGCAGTGAATCGCCCGAGTACTACGAGCAGTACTTC
CASSESPEYYEQYF
>-|TRBJ2-7|TRBV29-1|few
TGCAGCGTCAAGGGGACCTACTTTATAGAGCAGTACTTC
CSVKGTYFIEQYF
>-|TRBJ1-1|TRBV20-1|-
TGCAGTGCTAGTGAGGTGACTGAAGCTTTCTTT
CSASEVTEAFF
>-|TRBJ2-3|TRBV7-3|-
TGTGCCAGCAGCTCCCGGCGTGCAGATACGCAGTATTTT
CASSSRRADTQYF
>-|TRBJ2-2|TRBV7-9|-
TGTGCCAGCAGTTCCCCCCGGGGGGCCGACCGTATTACCGGGGAGCTGTTTTTT
CASSSPRGADRITGELFF
>-|TRBJ1-2|TRBV19|few
TGTGCCAGTACCGATCCATACAGAGCTAACTATGGCTACACCTTC
CASTDPYRANYGYTF
>TRBD2|TRBJ2-1|TRBV11-2|once
TGTGCCAGCAGCCCCTGGGGACTACGTAACGCCGGGAATGAGCAGTTCTTC
CASSPWGLRNAGNEQFF
>-|TRBJ1-3|TRBV9|-
TGTGCCAGCAGCGTAGTGTCGGAGCCTGGAAACACCATATATTTT
CASSVVSEPGNTIYF
>-|TRBJ1-2|TRBV4-1|-
TGCGCCAGCAGCCAAGGGGGACGGGGGCGAGATGGCTACACCTTC
CASSQGGRGRDGYTF
>-|TRBJ1-5|TRBV5-4|-
TGTGCCAGCAGCTTGGGGGGCAGCAATCAGCCCCAGCATTTT
CASSLGGSNQPQHF
>-|TRBJ1-2|TRBV18|-
TGTGCCAGCTCACCACAGGGCACAGATGGCTACACCTTC
CASSPQGTDGYTF
>-|TRBJ2-1|TRBV11-3|-
TGTGCCAGCAGCTTACCCGGGGCTGATGAGCAGTTCTTC
CASSLPGADEQFF
>-|TRBJ1-4|TRBV7-6|-
TGTGCCAGCAGCCGGTGGTCCGGGGATGAAAAACTGTTTTTT
CASSRWSGDEKLFF
>TRBD2|TRBJ2-7|TRBV2|-
TGTGCCAGCAGTGTAGGGCTAGCGGGAGGGAGCCGGCCCTACGAGCAGTACTTC
CASSVGLAGGSRPYEQYF
>-|TRBJ1-1|TRBV2|once
TGTGCCAGCAGCATTGGACAGTTTTCCACTGAAGCTTTCTTT
CASSIGQFSTEAFF
>-|TRBJ1-1|TRBV2|-
TGTGCCAGCAGTTCAGGGGAGAACACTGAAGCTTTCTTT
CASSSGENTEAFF
>-|TRBJ2-5|TRBV5-4|-
TGTGCCAGCAGCCGCACAGCGTCCCAAGAGACCCAGTACTTC
CASSRTASQETQYF
>-|TRBJ2-7|TRBV6-6|-
TGTGCCAGCAGCCAGGGACTTCCCTCCTACGAGCAGTACTTC
CASSQGLPSYEQYF